This TCR beta chain was obtained from a study of blood T cell repertoires in COVID-19. Study as a whole: Sites across the United States, Italy and Spain contributed samples from acute and convalescent COVID-19. T cells, B-cell-depleted T cells, or PBMCs supplied cDNA or gDNA.

The table came from immunoSEQ multiplex PCR; TCRdb's copy has only in-frame clones and leaves some out. The sample carries 200,000 to 250,000 clones, about four fifths recorded once. The V end was cut by 6 bases, the J end by 3 bases, with 12 bases between. Germline V gives CDR1 LGHNA, CDR2 YSLEER. The CDR3 has 14 residues. This chain links TRBV4-3 with TRBJ1-3; a weak D match, TRBD1 (5 bases). The source is a woman in her forties with acute or convalescent COVID-19. The sequenced sample was peripheral blood. CDR3 loop: CASSGTLYGNTIYF. As DNA, the CDR3 is TGCGCCAGCAGTGGGACTTTGTATGGAAACACCATATATTTT.